These 30 T cell receptor beta chains share one sample of origin, sequenced in a study of regulatory T cells in long-lasting Graves disease. This sample's time point: newly diagnosed GD, antithyroid drugs for less than 3 months. The authors made the TCR library using RNA they extracted from PBMCs. Libraries of TCR beta came from iRepertoire HTBI primers plus Arm-PCR of CDR3 regions. TCRdb redid the calling of the multiplex PCR reads with MiXCR, one entry per CDR3 protein. The table lists over 500,000 distinct CDR3 sequences, 15% to 20% of them singletons, with around 19% in the top ten. This sample also belongs to another study, concerning T cells in Graves' hyperthyroidism and ophthalmopathy.

The starting material was peripheral blood mononuclear cells (PBMCs), obtained at new diagnosis, from a patient treated with antithyroid drugs. The receptor source for this set is a woman in her 30s with Graves disease.

In its sample, this clonotype was seen a few times. The chain is built from TRBV19 and TRBJ2-1, with D perhaps matching TRBD2 (5 bases). Germline lookup yields CDR1 LNHDA and CDR2 SQIVND (reference sequence). Trimming pared 1 base from V and 0 bases from J, leaving 13 bases between. The CDR3 runs to 17 residues. CDR3 coding DNA: TGTGCCAGTAGTATAGTGGGAGCGTCCAGCTCCTACAATGAGCAGTTCTTC. Protein product: CASSIVGASSSYNEQFF.

In this sample, this clonotype turned up many times. The V gene is TRBV20-1, the J gene TRBJ2-7, with TRBD2 matching over 8 bases. Trimming removed 4 bases from V and 3 bases from J; junction bases left unmatched: 5. Looked up from germline, CDR1 is DFQATT and CDR2 is SNEGSKA (reference sequence). The CDR3 covers 13 residues. CDR3 sequence (DNA): TGCAGTGCTATATCGGGACTAGGCTACGAGCAGTACTTC. This gives the protein CSAISGLGYEQYF.

This clonotype was found many times. This chain uses TRBV12-3 or TRBV12-4 with TRBJ2-1, with 10 bases matching TRBD2. This CDR3 is built from 15 residues. Trimming cost V 0 bases and J 4 bases; bases outside gene matches: 0. The CDR3 here is CASSLASGGYNEQFF. CDR3 DNA sequence: TGTGCCAGCAGTTTAGCTAGCGGGGGGTACAATGAGCAGTTCTTC.

The table lists this clonotype with a few counts. This rearrangement joins TRBV6-2 or TRBV6-3 to TRBJ2-3; possible D gene TRBD1, 5 bases. V lost 8 bases and J lost 0, with 12 bases in between. Germline V gives CDR1 MNHEY, CDR2 SVGEGT. The CDR3 totals 14 residues. DNA of the CDR3: TGTGCCAGCGGGGCAGAGACTAGCACAGATACGCAGTATTTT. The encoded protein is CASGAETSTDTQYF.

This clonotype turned up a few times. The rearrangement joins TRBV29-1 to TRBJ2-3; TRBD2 might be the D (6 bases). The CDR3 contains 13 residues. The ends were cut back, 7 bases at V and 4 bases at J, with 15 bases in the middle. CDR1 and CDR2 (germline): SQVTM, ANQGSEA. The CDR3 DNA follows: TGCAGCGCCACTTACGGGGGACCAGATACGCAGTATTTT. It translates to CSATYGGPDTQYF.

The chain uses TRBV4-1 and TRBJ1-4; D call uncertain. There are 15 residues in the CDR3. Trimming took 1 base from V and 5 from J, leaving 11 bases between them. The germline V gene encodes CDR1 MGHRA and CDR2 YSYEKL. CDR3 protein: CASSQVPSRNEKLFF. The DNA for the CDR3 is TGCGCCAGCAGCCAAGTTCCCAGCAGGAATGAAAAACTGTTTTTT.

This clonotype has just a few counts. The chain employs TRBV18 and TRBJ2-7; the match to TRBD2 covers 8 bases. V lost 4 bases and J lost 4; bases outside the gene matches: 12. The CDR3 runs 16 residues. From germline, CDR1 is KGHSH and CDR2 LQKENI. The CDR3 DNA sequence: TGTGCCAGCTCACTTCGGGGGGGGTCTACCTTTTACGAGCAGTACTTC. It specifies CASSLRGGSTFYEQYF.

This clonotype was found many times. J is TRBJ2-7 and V is TRBV7-9; 8 nucleotides agree with TRBD1. CDR3 length: 13 residues. The ends lost 5 bases at V and 4 bases at J; junction bases unmatched: 4. CDR1 is SEHNR, CDR2 FQNEAQ, per germline (reference sequence). CDR3 sequence (DNA): TGTGCCAGCAGCACCGGACAGGGATACGAGCAGTACTTC. Residues: CASSTGQGYEQYF. Based on the CDR3 plus reference TRBV7-9 and TRBJ2-7, the full variable domain is DTGVSQNPRHKITKRGQNVTFRCDPISEHNRLYWYRQTLGQGPEFLTYFQNEAQLEKSRLLSDRFSAERPKGSFSTLEIQRTEQGDSAMYLCASSTGQGYEQYFGPGTRLTVT.

The chain couples TRBV27 to TRBJ2-1, with 10 nucleotides matching TRBD1. CDR1 and CDR2 from the germline V gene are MNHEY and SMNVEV (reference sequence). The CDR3 covers 15 residues. V trimming: 6 bases; J trimming: 6 bases; junction bases outside the gene matches: 8. CDR3 nucleotides: TGTGCCAGCAGCACCGGGACAGGGGCTTCCAATGAGCAGTTCTTC. Its translation is CASSTGTGASNEQFF.

This clonotype has ten or more counts. This chain joins TRBV5-1 and TRBJ1-3; a possible D gene is TRBD1 (5 bases). This CDR3 has 15 residues. Trimming took off 2 bases at V and 3 bases at J, with 12 bases between the two ends. Germline CDR1 SGHRS, CDR2 YFSETQ. The CDR3: CASSLSTDFGNTIYF. CDR3 bases: TGCGCCAGCAGCTTATCGACAGATTTTGGAAACACCATATATTTT.

This clonotype was seen ten or more times. The gene calls are TRBV6-1 and TRBJ1-2; tentative D call: TRBD1 (5 bases). V dropped 8 bases and J dropped 0 bases, with 13 bases sitting between them. Germline V CDR1 and CDR2: MNHNS, SASEGT. This CDR3 region has 14 residues. The CDR3 DNA follows: TGTGCCAGCCTTACGGGGGGAGCTAACTATGGCTACACCTTC. Amino acids: CASLTGGANYGYTF.

The gene calls are TRBV28 and TRBJ1-1; tentatively, D is TRBD1 (6 bases). CDR3 length equals 14 residues. Germline V lookup: CDR1 MDHEN, CDR2 SYDVKM. V shed 6 bases and J shed 1 base, with 12 bases lying between them. This CDR3 reads CASRLPQGNTEAFF. The CDR3 coding sequence is TGTGCCAGCAGGCTGCCACAGGGGAACACTGAAGCTTTCTTT.

This chain links TRBV6-1 with TRBJ1-5; TRBD1 might be the D (6 bases). Trimming stripped 7 bases from V and 2 bases from J, with 15 bases between. The CDR3 is 15 residues long. The germline V gene has CDR1 MNHNS and CDR2 SASEGT. CDR3 nucleotide sequence: TGTGCCAGCACCGACGGCGGGACACGCAATCAGCCCCAGCATTTT. The encoded protein is CASTDGGTRNQPQHF.

V usage is TRBV7-8 and J usage is TRBJ2-1; D is perhaps TRBD2 (5 bases). This CDR3 is 15 amino acids long. The germline gives CDR1 SGHVS, CDR2 FQNEAQ. Deletions cut 2 bases from V and 2 bases from J, with 10 bases between. CDR3 in DNA: TGTGCCAGCAGCTTAATCAGACTACCCTACAATGAGCAGTTCTTC. Amino acid sequence: CASSLIRLPYNEQFF.

The gene calls are TRBV4-2 and TRBJ2-1, with D unclear. The CDR3 runs to 16 residues. Germline assignment: CDR1 LGHNA and CDR2 YNFKEQ. The germline V and J ends were trimmed by 0 bases and 1 base, with 10 bases remaining between them. CDR3 DNA sequence: TGTGCCAGCAGCCAAGACCAGGCCTTATCCTACAATGAGCAGTTCTTC. Encoded protein: CASSQDQALSYNEQFF.

Comment on this clonotype: This sequence may be a read error, since a much larger clone differs from it by one base. The CDR3: CAGSSSLRTGDGYTF. CDR3 DNA: TGTGCCGGCAGTTCGAGCCTGCGGACAGGGGATGGCTACACCTTC. V gene TRBV28 combines with J gene TRBJ1-2; 9 positions agree with TRBD1. The CDR3 is 15 amino acids. Looked up from germline, CDR1 is MDHEN and CDR2 is SYDVKM.

The V and J genes are TRBV6-2 or TRBV6-3 and TRBJ1-2; possible D gene TRBD1, 6 bases. V lost 4 bases to trimming and J lost 7 bases, with 16 bases between them. CDR3 length equals 14 residues. In germline, CDR1 is MNHEY, CDR2 SVGEGT. The CDR3 bases are TGTGCCAGCAGTTCACAATACAGGGCGGCTGGCTACACCTTC. Translation gives CASSSQYRAAGYTF.

This rearrangement joins TRBV5-1 to TRBJ2-5; maybe TRBD2 (6 bases). The CDR3 extends over 16 amino acids. Trimming took off 0 bases at V and 5 bases at J, with 17 bases between the two ends. Germline CDR1 is SGHRS and CDR2 is YFSETQ. The CDR3 DNA sequence: TGCGCCAGCAGCTTGGGTATCCAGCCCAGCGGGGAGACCCAGTACTTC. Translating it yields CASSLGIQPSGETQYF.

Points on this clonotype: A much larger clone lies a single base off, so this may be a read error. The CDR3 ends on some other residue instead of the conserved phenylalanine or tryptophan, so this is likely a read error. V and J are TRBV6-1 and TRBJ1-2; D uncertain. CDR3 length equals 13 residues. V was cut by 2 bases and J by 7 bases, with 11 bases left in between. Germline assignment: CDR1 MNHNS and CDR2 SASEGT. CDR3: CASSEPERSGYTL. DNA for the CDR3: TGTGCCAGCAGTGAACCTGAGAGGAGTGGCTACACCCTC.

The rearrangement uses TRBV10-1 and TRBJ2-1; 10 bases agree with TRBD2. With 6 bases clipped from V and 5 bases from J, the junction kept 7 bases outside the gene matches. Germline values: CDR1 WNHNN, CDR2 SYGVQD (reference sequence). This CDR3 region has 15 residues. The CDR3 DNA follows: TGCGCCAGCAGCAAACTAGCGGGAACTAACAATGAGCAGTTCTTC. This translates into CASSKLAGTNNEQFF.

This clonotype came up many times. The chain combines TRBV7-9 with TRBJ2-2; TRBD1 aligns across 7 bases. V was clipped by 7 bases and J by 1 base; unmatched bases: 3. Germline values: CDR1 SEHNR, CDR2 FQNEAQ (reference sequence). The CDR3 length is 14 residues. The CDR3 sequence: CASKRTGNTGELFF. The CDR3 DNA is TGTGCCAGCAAGCGGACAGGGAACACCGGGGAGCTGTTTTTT.

This chain connects TRBV5-5 to TRBJ2-1, with D unclear. This CDR3 is 16 amino acids long. V was cut by 2 bases and J by 0 bases, with 12 bases left in between. Germline V gene data show CDR1 as SGHKS and CDR2 as YYEKEE (reference sequence). CDR3 residues: CASSLPLGSSYNEQFF. CDR3 DNA sequence: TGTGCCAGCAGCTTACCCCTGGGAAGCTCCTACAATGAGCAGTTCTTC. Variable domain in full (rest from reference TRBV5-5 and TRBJ2-1): DAGVTQSPTHLIKTRGQQVTLRCSPISGHKSVSWYQQVLGQGPQFIFQYYEKEERGRGNFPDRFSARQFPNYSSELNVNALLLGDSALYLCASSLPLGSSYNEQFFGPGTRLTVL.

This clonotype was detected only a few times. This chain uses TRBV19 with TRBJ2-3; possibly TRBD2 for D (5 bases). The CDR3 totals 15 residues. V shed 11 bases and J shed 6 bases, with 24 bases lying between them. Germline CDR1 LNHDA, CDR2 SQIVND (reference sequence). The CDR3 sequence: CAGRGPCTSIDTQYF. DNA of the CDR3: TGTGCCGGGAGAGGACCCTGCACCTCAATCGATACGCAGTATTTT. Full variable domain (rest looked up from reference TRBV19 and TRBJ2-3): DGGITQSPKYLFRKEGQNVTLSCEQNLNHDAMYWYRQDPGQGLRLIYYSQIVNDFQKGDIAEGYSVSREKKESFPLTVTSAQKNPTAFYLCAGRGPCTSIDTQYFGPGTRLTVL.

In this sample, this clonotype turned up many times. The chain links TRBV20-1 to TRBJ1-1; 10 bases are a match to TRBD1. Germline CDR1 is DFQATT and CDR2 is SNEGSKA (reference sequence). The CDR3 totals 16 residues. J gave up 3 bases and V 5 bases, and 12 bases lay outside the gene matches. In DNA, the CDR3 is TGCAGTGCTGCTTGGACAGGGGGTATTAGGGACACTGAAGCTTTCTTT. Translated: CSAAWTGGIRDTEAFF.

The chain links TRBV18 to TRBJ1-1; D not resolved. Per germline, CDR1 KGHSH and CDR2 LQKENI. V dropped 3 bases and J dropped 5 bases, with 10 bases sitting between them. The CDR3 has 13 amino acids. CDR3 DNA: TGTGCCAGCTCACCGGTGGTGGGGACTGAAGCTTTCTTT. Protein product: CASSPVVGTEAFF.

In this sample, this clonotype turned up many times. The rearrangement joins TRBV13 to TRBJ2-7; D gene unclear. CDR1 and CDR2 from the germline V gene are PRHDT and FYEKMQ (reference sequence). CDR3 length: 13 amino acids. The ends were cut back, 5 bases at V and 9 bases at J, with 17 bases in the middle. CDR3 loop: CASSRFLSFGQYF. CDR3 DNA sequence: TGTGCCAGCAGCCGCTTCCTCTCTTTCGGGCAGTACTTC. Using reference TRBV13 and TRBJ2-7 for the parts outside the CDR3, the full variable domain is AAGVIQSPRHLIKEKRETATLKCYPIPRHDTVYWYQQGPGQDPQFLISFYEKMQSDKGSIPDRFSAQQFSDYHSELNMSSLELGDSALYFCASSRFLSFGQYFGPGTRLTVT.

Notes on this clonotype: An end of the junction does not agree with germline; a read error may underlie this. V is TRBV27 and J is TRBJ2-2, with D possibly matching TRBD2 (5 bases). Per germline, CDR1 MNHEY and CDR2 SMNVEV (reference sequence). This CDR3 spans 14 amino acids. The CDR3 nucleotides are TGTACCAGCAGTTGGGGAGTGGGGACCGGGGAGCTGTTTTTT. This encodes CTSSWGVGTGELFF.

The chain links TRBV19 to TRBJ2-6; a possible D gene is TRBD2 (5 bases). The ends were cut back, 5 bases at V and 3 bases at J, with 14 bases in the middle. Germline CDR1 LNHDA, CDR2 SQIVND (reference sequence). This CDR3 region has 16 residues. CDR3 coding DNA: TGTGCCAGTAGTTCCCGACACGGAGGTGGGGCCAACGTCCTGACTTTC. It encodes CASSSRHGGGANVLTF.

This clonotype was detected a few times. This chain uses TRBV12-3 or TRBV12-4 with TRBJ1-3; possible D gene TRBD1, 6 bases. V shed 6 bases and J shed 8 bases, with 14 bases lying between them. The CDR3 runs 13 residues. CDR3 loop: CASSPRGRDTIYF. The CDR3 coding sequence is TGTGCCAGCAGCCCCAGGGGCCGTGACACCATATATTTT.

This clonotype was seen a few times. The rearrangement joins TRBV27 to TRBJ1-6, with a weak D call TRBD1 (5 bases). V was cut by 6 bases and J by 7 bases, with 10 bases left in between. This CDR3 has 13 amino acids. Germline V CDR1 and CDR2: MNHEY, SMNVEV (reference sequence). CDR3 nucleotide sequence: TGTGCCAGCAGGTCGACAGAAAATTCACCCCTCCACTTT. This sequence encodes CASRSTENSPLHF.